This is a list of T cell receptor beta chains from one sample in a study of OX40 agonist ivuxolimab in advanced cancers. TCRdb's copy holds only in-frame clones and misses some; the assay was immunoSEQ multiplex PCR. The sample has under 80,000 clones; roughly 85% are singletons. The sample consisted of CD4+ or CD8+ T cells sorted from blood, taken in a trial of the OX40 agonist ivuxolimab. The origin of the receptors is an adult with an advanced solid tumor such as melanoma, head and neck, liver or kidney cancer. CDR3s leave out the opening cysteine and the closing phenylalanine or tryptophan.

j_call cdr3_length v_call cdr3_aa
TRBJ1-1 15 TRBV5-1 ASSLVRAGRVPTEAF
TRBJ1-1 14 TRBV5-1 ASSLDRGALNTEAF
TRBJ1-2 12 TRBV19 ASSPASPVYGYT
TRBJ2-2 9 TRBV12-5 ASGFGGELF
TRBJ1-2 10 TRBV28 ASSFNQEGYT
TRBJ2-7 14 TRBV4-1 ASSQVPGPLGSEQY
TRBJ1-2 12 TRBV5-6 ASSLVARRGGYT
TRBJ1-5 11 TRBV18 ASSPGQNQPQH
TRBJ1-1 12 TRBV11-3 ASSLAGPDTEAF
TRBJ2-5 12 TRBV9 ASSQGSSQETQY
TRBJ1-3 10 TRBV29-1 SVEAGTNTIY
TRBJ2-3 15 TRBV5-4 ASSLALRAGVSDTQY
TRBJ1-2 12 TRBV6-5 ASSYEGPAGGYT
TRBJ2-3 13 TRBV2 ASSAERGSTDTQY
TRBJ1-2 13 TRBV6-1 ASSKRGQGDYGYT
TRBJ2-3 12 TRBV7-8 ASSLATSADTQY
TRBJ1-4 10 TRBV7-8 ASTYRTEKLF
TRBJ1-4 11 TRBV5-1 ASSPGPEEKLF
TRBJ2-1 11 TRBV7-3 ASGRGRDNEQF
TRBJ1-2 11 TRBV2 ASSGVVRGGYT
TRBJ2-1 15 TRBV27 ASSLRPGQGGNNEQF
TRBJ1-5 12 TRBV9 ASSARVSNQPQH
TRBJ2-5 13 TRBV6-6 ASSYYRREPETQY
TRBJ1-1 9 TRBV6-5 ASQTNTEAF
TRBJ2-5 10 TRBV29-1 SVELASETQY
TRBJ1-6 12 TRBV25-1 ASSEDGRGPPLH
TRBJ2-2 15 TRBV5-6 ASSLGRVSIGTGELF
TRBJ2-5 12 TRBV2 ASRDPTGEETQY